This is a list of T cell receptor beta chains from one sample in a study of post-analysis software for immune sequencing data. Each CDR3 protein is one row after TCRdb ran MiXCR on the PCR reads. The repertoire holds about 500,000 distinct CDR3 sequences, under 55% seen once, with over 10% in the top ten. The source material was blood. All receptors come from a girl aged 5 to 17 with multiple sclerosis. The CDR3 runs from the conserved cysteine through the conserved F or W. Each record gives: clone size, V gene, J gene, CDR3 protein. For some rows the clone size is stated as once, few or many, or as a class when expanded; others skip it.

-,TRBV12-3/TRBV12-4,TRBJ1-4,CASSLLRDRDEKLFF
few,TRBV20-1,TRBJ2-4,CSARPPGQGTKNIQYF
many,TRBV28,TRBJ2-5,CASSFGGHRETQYF
-,TRBV29-1,TRBJ2-5,CSVGVALQETQYF
few,TRBV20-1,TRBJ2-7,CSARDGLAGVIEQYF
-,TRBV20-1,TRBJ1-1,CSAHSRPGGMNTEAFF
-,TRBV12-3/TRBV12-4,TRBJ2-7,CASRVAGAFYEQYF
few,TRBV7-2,TRBJ1-2,CASSLASFYTF
few,TRBV20-1,TRBJ2-7,CSARARLLPAYEQYF
-,TRBV29-1,TRBJ2-1,CSAKGRASYNEQFF
few,TRBV10-3,TRBJ2-5,CAISESTSQGIETQYF
-,TRBV6-5,TRBJ2-5,CASRGDVQETQYF
few,TRBV4-1,TRBJ2-1,CASSQTPGLEPSTYNEQFF
-,TRBV13,TRBJ2-5,CASTRASGGEETQYF
few,TRBV12-3/TRBV12-4,TRBJ1-1,CASSPRSPQQGNTEAFF
few,TRBV7-9,TRBJ1-1,CASSLVDRYTEAFF
-,TRBV20-1,TRBJ2-3,CSARTSGSVFHWDTQYF
-,TRBV5-4,TRBJ1-2,CASSSGTRYGYTF
-,TRBV25-1,TRBJ2-7,CASSDMGTGEPYEQYF
-,TRBV20-1,TRBJ2-1,CSARLAGLNDYNEQFF
-,TRBV12-3/TRBV12-4,TRBJ1-2,CASSLRREFYGYTF
-,TRBV5-1,TRBJ2-1,CASSISGRGDEQFF
once,TRBV9,TRBJ2-5,CASSVATSGRETQYF